This T cell receptor beta chain was identified during a study of shared T cell receptors in the human thymus. The assay was immunoSEQ multiplex PCR, and TCRdb's table has in-frame clones only and misses some. The sample includes about 730,000 clones, 75% to 90% seen only once; the top ten take roughly 0.01%. V lost 5 bases and J 1 base, leaving 12 bases between the germline ends. Germline-derived CDR1 and CDR2 are MNHEY and SMNVEV (reference sequence). This CDR3 comprises 14 residues. These same data were also listed under a study on human thymus T cells. That study adds: Infants served as donors; they were healthy and Finnish and were having corrective surgery for congenital heart defects.

Specimen: thymocytes. The TCR originated in a girl under three years old with a congenital heart defect. The V gene is TRBV27, the J gene TRBJ2-7, with a possible D match to TRBD2 (5 bases). The DNA for the CDR3 is TGTGCCAGCAGTGTCCCCGGGGAATCCTACGAGCAGTACTTC. Its translation: CASSVPGESYEQYF.